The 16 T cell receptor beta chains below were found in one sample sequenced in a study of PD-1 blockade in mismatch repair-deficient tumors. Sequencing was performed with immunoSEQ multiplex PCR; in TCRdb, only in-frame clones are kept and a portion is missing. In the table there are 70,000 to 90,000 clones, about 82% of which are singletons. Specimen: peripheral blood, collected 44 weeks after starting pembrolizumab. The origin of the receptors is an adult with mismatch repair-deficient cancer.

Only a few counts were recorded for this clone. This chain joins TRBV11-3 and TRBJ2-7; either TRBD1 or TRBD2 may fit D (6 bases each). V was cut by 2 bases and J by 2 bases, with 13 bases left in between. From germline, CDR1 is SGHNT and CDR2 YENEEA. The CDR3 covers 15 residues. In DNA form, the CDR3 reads TGTGCCAGCAGCTTAATTGTCGGGGGCACCTACGAGCAGTACTTC. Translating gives CASSLIVGGTYEQYF.

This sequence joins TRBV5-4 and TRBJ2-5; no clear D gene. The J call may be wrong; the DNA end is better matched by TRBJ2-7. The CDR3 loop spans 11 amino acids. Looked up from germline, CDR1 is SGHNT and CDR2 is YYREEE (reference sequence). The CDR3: CASSAQHEQYF. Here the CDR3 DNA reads TGTGCCAGCAGCGCACAGCACGAGCAGTACTTC.

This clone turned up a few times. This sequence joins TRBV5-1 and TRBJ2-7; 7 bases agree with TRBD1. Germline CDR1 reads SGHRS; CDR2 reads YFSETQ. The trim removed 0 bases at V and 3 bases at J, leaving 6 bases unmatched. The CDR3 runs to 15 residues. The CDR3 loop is CASSLADRIDYEQYF. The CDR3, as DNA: TGCGCCAGCAGCTTGGCGGACAGGATTGACTACGAGCAGTACTTC. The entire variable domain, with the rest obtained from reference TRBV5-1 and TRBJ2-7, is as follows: KAGVTQTPRYLIKTRGQQVTLSCSPISGHRSVSWYQQTPGQGLQFLFEYFSETQRNKGNFPGRFSGRQFSNSRSEMNVSTLELGDSALYLCASSLADRIDYEQYFGPGTRLTVT.

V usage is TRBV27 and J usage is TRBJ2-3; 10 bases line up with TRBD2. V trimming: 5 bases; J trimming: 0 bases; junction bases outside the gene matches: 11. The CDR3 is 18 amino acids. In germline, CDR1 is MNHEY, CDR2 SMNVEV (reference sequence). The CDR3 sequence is CASSPVGILAGSTDTQYF. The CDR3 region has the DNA TGTGCCAGCAGTCCCGTAGGTATACTAGCGGGAAGCACAGATACGCAGTATTTT.

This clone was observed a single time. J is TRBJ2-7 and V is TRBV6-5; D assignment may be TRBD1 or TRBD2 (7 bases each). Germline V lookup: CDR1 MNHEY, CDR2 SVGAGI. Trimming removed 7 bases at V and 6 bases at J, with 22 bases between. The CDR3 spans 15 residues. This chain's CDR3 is CASIHGGGGLAEQYF. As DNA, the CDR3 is TGTGCCAGCATCCACGGGGGAGGGGGCTTAGCCGAGCAGTACTTC.

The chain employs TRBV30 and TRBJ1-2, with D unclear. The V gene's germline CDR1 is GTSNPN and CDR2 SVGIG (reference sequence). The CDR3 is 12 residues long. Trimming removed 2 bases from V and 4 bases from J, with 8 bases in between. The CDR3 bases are TGTGCCTGGAGTCGGCGGCTCTATGGCTACACCTTC. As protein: CAWSRRLYGYTF.

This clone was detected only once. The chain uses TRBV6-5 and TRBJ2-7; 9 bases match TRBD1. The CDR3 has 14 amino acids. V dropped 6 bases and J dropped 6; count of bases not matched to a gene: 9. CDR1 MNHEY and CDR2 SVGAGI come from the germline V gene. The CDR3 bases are TGTGCCAGCAGAGTGCCCGGGACAGGGAGCGAGCAGTACTTC. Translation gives CASRVPGTGSEQYF.

CDR3 sequence (DNA): TGCGCCAGCAGCCCAGCCGGTCGTCAGCCCCAGCATTTT. Translation: CASSPAGRQPQHF. The chain joins TRBV4-1 to TRBJ1-5; D uncertain. Germline V CDR1 and CDR2: MGHRA, YSYEKL. This CDR3 has 13 amino acids. Trimming took 4 bases from V and 6 from J, leaving 10 bases between them.

The CDR3 region has the DNA TGTGCCAGCAGCTTAAGTACGGCGGGAGGGGAGCAGTTCTTC. Encoded protein: CASSLSTAGGEQFF. The chain links TRBV7-3 to TRBJ2-1; 9 bases align to TRBD2. CDR3 length equals 14 residues. From germline, CDR1 is SGHTA and CDR2 FQGTGA. Trimming cost V 1 base and J 10 bases; bases outside gene matches: 5.

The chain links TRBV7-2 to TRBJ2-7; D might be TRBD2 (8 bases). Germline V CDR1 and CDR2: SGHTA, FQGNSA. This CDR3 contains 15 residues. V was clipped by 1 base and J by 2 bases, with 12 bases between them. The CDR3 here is CASSLVAGTAYEQYF. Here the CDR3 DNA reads TGTGCCAGCAGCTTAGTAGCGGGGACAGCCTACGAGCAGTACTTC.

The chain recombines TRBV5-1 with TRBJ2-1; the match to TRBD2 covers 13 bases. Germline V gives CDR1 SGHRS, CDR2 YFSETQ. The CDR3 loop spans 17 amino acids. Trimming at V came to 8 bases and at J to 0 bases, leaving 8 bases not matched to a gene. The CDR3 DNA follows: TGCGCCAGTGCTGGGACTAGCGGGGCTAGCTCCTACAATGAGCAGTTCTTC. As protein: CASAGTSGASSYNEQFF.

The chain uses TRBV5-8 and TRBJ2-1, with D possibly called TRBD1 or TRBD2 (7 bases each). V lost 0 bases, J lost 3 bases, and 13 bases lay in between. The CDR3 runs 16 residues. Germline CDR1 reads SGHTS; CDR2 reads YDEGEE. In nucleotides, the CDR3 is TGTGCCAGCAGCTTGGGGGTCAGGGGGGGCTACAATGAGCAGTTCTTC. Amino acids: CASSLGVRGGYNEQFF.

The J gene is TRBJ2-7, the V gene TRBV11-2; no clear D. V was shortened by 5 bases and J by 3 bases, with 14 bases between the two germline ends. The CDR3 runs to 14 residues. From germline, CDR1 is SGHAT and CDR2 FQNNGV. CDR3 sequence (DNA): TGTGCCAGCAGCGGAAATAGAGGTGTCTACGAGCAGTACTTC. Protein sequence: CASSGNRGVYEQYF. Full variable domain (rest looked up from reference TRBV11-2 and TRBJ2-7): EAGVAQSPRYKIIEKRQSVAFWCNPISGHATLYWYQQILGQGPKLLIQFQNNGVVDDSQLPKDRFSAERLKGVDSTLKIQPAKLEDSAVYLCASSGNRGVYEQYFGPGTRLTVT.

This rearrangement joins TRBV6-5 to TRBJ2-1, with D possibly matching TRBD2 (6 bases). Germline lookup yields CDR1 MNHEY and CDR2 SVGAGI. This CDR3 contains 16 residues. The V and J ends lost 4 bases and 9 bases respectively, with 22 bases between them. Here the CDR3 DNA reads TGTGCCAGCAGTTTCTACGACTCGGCTAGCGCCGGTGAGCAGTTCTTC. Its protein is CASSFYDSASAGEQFF.

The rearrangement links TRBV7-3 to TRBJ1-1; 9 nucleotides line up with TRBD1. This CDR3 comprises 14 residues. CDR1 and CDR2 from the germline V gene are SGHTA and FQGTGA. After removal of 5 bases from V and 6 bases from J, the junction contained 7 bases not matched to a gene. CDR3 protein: CASSPDRGGPEAFF. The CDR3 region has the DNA TGTGCCAGCAGCCCCGACAGGGGGGGCCCTGAAGCTTTCTTT.

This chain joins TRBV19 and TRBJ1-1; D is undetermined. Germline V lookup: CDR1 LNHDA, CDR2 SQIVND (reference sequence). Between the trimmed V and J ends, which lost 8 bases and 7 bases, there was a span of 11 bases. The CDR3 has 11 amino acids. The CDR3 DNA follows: TGTGCCAGTGTCTCGGCCCATGAAGCTTTCTTT. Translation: CASVSAHEAFF.